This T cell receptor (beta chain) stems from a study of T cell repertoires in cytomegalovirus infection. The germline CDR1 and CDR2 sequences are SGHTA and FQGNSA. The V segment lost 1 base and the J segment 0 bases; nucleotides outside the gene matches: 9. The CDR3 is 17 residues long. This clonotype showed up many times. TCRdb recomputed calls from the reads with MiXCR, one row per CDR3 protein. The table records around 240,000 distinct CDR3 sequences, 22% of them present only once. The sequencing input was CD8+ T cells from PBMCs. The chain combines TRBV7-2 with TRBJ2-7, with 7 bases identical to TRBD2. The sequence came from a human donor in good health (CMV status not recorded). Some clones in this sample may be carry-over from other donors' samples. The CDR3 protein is CASSLELRGTSSYEQYF. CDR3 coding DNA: TGTGCCAGCAGCTTAGAATTGCGGGGGACCTCCTCCTACGAGCAGTACTTC.